This T cell receptor (beta chain) was recorded in a study of shared clonotypes between healthy human individuals. Points from the study as a whole: An effect of sequencing depth on clonotype sharing among donors was expected.

The ends lost 1 base at V and 4 bases at J; junction bases unmatched: 8. CDR3 size: 19 residues. Looked up from germline, CDR1 is SEHNR and CDR2 is FQNEAQ (reference sequence). The deep-level immunoSEQ assay was used. Some clones are missing from TCRdb's copy, which holds only in-frame ones; the method was immunoSEQ multiplex PCR. The sample records nearly 750,000 clones, over 60% being singletons. A remark on this clone: Antigen unknown.

The rearrangement links TRBV7-9 to TRBJ2-2; 14 bases are a match to TRBD2. The source is a woman younger than 45 in good health. Input material: memory CD4+ T cells sorted from blood. Specified subset: CD45RA-negative fraction. CDR3 amino acids: CASSLVSGLAGAGTGELFF. The CDR3 DNA sequence: TGTGCCAGCAGCTTAGTGTCGGGACTAGCGGGAGCAGGCACCGGGGAGCTGTTTTTT.